Listed below are T cell receptor beta chains from one sample, sequenced in a study of CD8 T cells in Susac syndrome. MiXCR, run by TCRdb on the immunoSEQ multiplex PCR reads, gives a single entry per CDR3 protein. The sample consists of fewer than 350,000 distinct CDR3 sequences, around 92% of them appearing once. The specimen sequenced was CD4+ T cells from PBMCs. These receptor sequences come from a human donor with multiple sclerosis. Each CDR3 is given with its conserved first and last residue. D genes are given only for firm matches. Clone size, where shown, is once, few, many, or a class for clones that have expanded.

V: TRBV4-1
J: TRBJ2-7
size: .
D: .
DNA: TGCGCCAGCAGCCAAGAGACGGTTGTGGGGCGGTCCTACTCCTACGAGCAGTACTTC
CDR3: CASSQETVVGRSYSYEQYF

V: TRBV9
J: TRBJ2-3
size: .
D: .
DNA: TGTGCCAGCAGCGTTGCGGGATTAAGCACAGATACGCAGTATTTT
CDR3: CASSVAGLSTDTQYF

V: TRBV7-3
J: TRBJ2-2
size: .
D: .
DNA: TGTGCCAGCAGCTTAGCGACTACCGGGGAGCTGTTTTTT
CDR3: CASSLATTGELFF

V: TRBV9
J: TRBJ2-5
size: .
D: .
DNA: TGTGCCAGCAGCGGCGAGGCGGGGCTAGAGACCCAGTACTTC
CDR3: CASSGEAGLETQYF

V: TRBV6-1
J: TRBJ2-7
size: once
D: .
DNA: TGTGCCAGCAGGGGTGGGCTAGCGCCGCTCGCCTACGAGCAGTACTTC
CDR3: CASRGGLAPLAYEQYF

V: TRBV20-1
J: TRBJ2-2
size: .
D: .
DNA: TGCAGTGCTAGGTCGTCTCCTCTCTCGAACACCGGGGAGCTGTTTTTT
CDR3: CSARSSPLSNTGELFF

V: TRBV5-1
J: TRBJ2-1
size: .
D: .
DNA: TGCGCCAGCGCACGCGGGACAGCCTCCTACAATGAGCAGTTCTTC
CDR3: CASARGTASYNEQFF

V: TRBV5-1
J: TRBJ2-2
size: .
D: TRBD1
DNA: TGCGCCAGCAGCTTCGCCGACAGGGGAATAAACACCGGGGAGCTGTTTTTT
CDR3: CASSFADRGINTGELFF

V: TRBV19
J: TRBJ2-7
size: .
D: .
DNA: TGTGCCAGCAGCCAGGGGGGTCCTGGGCAGTACTTC
CDR3: CASSQGGPGQYF

V: TRBV27
J: TRBJ2-1
size: .
D: .
DNA: TGTGCCAGCGGAGGGTGGGGGATGGGCGATGAGCAGTTCTTC
CDR3: CASGGWGMGDEQFF

V: TRBV6-5
J: TRBJ1-1
size: .
D: TRBD1
DNA: TGTGCCAGCAGTTACTCTACCTGGACAGGAGGTCCTGAAGCTTTCTTT
CDR3: CASSYSTWTGGPEAFF

V: TRBV6-6
J: TRBJ1-3
size: .
D: .
DNA: TGTGCCAGCAGTTACCGCCCGAGGGGCGGAAACACCATATATTTT
CDR3: CASSYRPRGGNTIYF

V: TRBV20-1
J: TRBJ2-1
size: .
D: TRBD2
DNA: TGCAGTGCTGCGGGACTAGCGGGGGGGACCTACAATGAGCAGTTCTTC
CDR3: CSAAGLAGGTYNEQFF

V: TRBV6-2/TRBV6-3
J: TRBJ1-2
size: .
D: .
DNA: TGTGCCAGCAGTTACTCGAGTAGAAGGATCGATGGCTACACCTTC
CDR3: CASSYSSRRIDGYTF

V: TRBV6-1
J: TRBJ2-7
size: .
D: .
DNA: TGTGCCAGCAGTAAAACTCCCCACGAGCAGTACTTC
CDR3: CASSKTPHEQYF

V: TRBV6-1
J: TRBJ1-5
size: .
D: TRBD1
DNA: TGTGCCAGCAGACCTGGACAGGGTGTGAAGCGGTTTCAGCCCCAGCATTTT
CDR3: CASRPGQGVKRFQPQHF

V: TRBV29-1
J: TRBJ1-1
size: .
D: .
DNA: TGCAGCGTAACGGACATGAACACTGAAGCTTTCTTT
CDR3: CSVTDMNTEAFF

V: TRBV10-2
J: TRBJ1-5
size: .
D: .
DNA: TGCGCCAGCAGTGATGAAGGTCAACGCCAGCATTTT
CDR3: CASSDEGQRQHF

V: TRBV2
J: TRBJ1-2
size: .
D: .
DNA: TGTGCCAGCAGGGGGGTGCGTGGCTATGGCTACACCTTC
CDR3: CASRGVRGYGYTF

V: TRBV3-1
J: TRBJ2-2
size: .
D: TRBD2
DNA: TGTGCCAGCAGCACTCATTTCGGACTAGCGGGCTCCACCGGGGAGCTGTTTTTT
CDR3: CASSTHFGLAGSTGELFF

V: TRBV6-1
J: TRBJ1-1
size: .
D: TRBD1
DNA: TGTGCCAGCAGTGTAGACAGGGGGCTCTCTGAAGCTTTCTTT
CDR3: CASSVDRGLSEAFF

V: TRBV2
J: TRBJ2-1
size: .
D: .
DNA: TGTGCCAGCAAATCGGACACTGAAGAGCAGTTCTTC
CDR3: CASKSDTEEQFF

V: TRBV14
J: TRBJ2-5
size: .
D: TRBD2
DNA: TGTGCCAGCAGCCAAGCGACTAGCTCGAAAGAGACCCAGTACTTC
CDR3: CASSQATSSKETQYF

V: TRBV18
J: TRBJ1-1
size: .
D: .
DNA: TGTGCCAGCTCACCTCAGGGAATGAACACTGAAGCTTTCTTT
CDR3: CASSPQGMNTEAFF

V: TRBV12-3/TRBV12-4
J: TRBJ2-7
size: few
D: .
DNA: TGTGCCAGCAGCCCGACACCATCCTACGAGCAGTACTTC
CDR3: CASSPTPSYEQYF

V: TRBV27
J: TRBJ1-1
size: few
D: .
DNA: TGTGCCAGCAGTCTATCAGGACAGACGAACACTGAAGCTTTCTTT
CDR3: CASSLSGQTNTEAFF

V: TRBV7-2
J: TRBJ2-7
size: .
D: TRBD2
DNA: TGTGCCAGCAGCTTAGGACTAGCGCCGACCTACGAGCAGTGCTTC
CDR3: CASSLGLAPTYEQCF

V: TRBV4-3
J: TRBJ2-6
size: few
D: .
DNA: TGCGCCAGCAGCCAAGAGATTCGCTCTGGGGCCAACGTCCTGACTTTC
CDR3: CASSQEIRSGANVLTF

V: TRBV28
J: TRBJ2-4
size: .
D: .
DNA: TGTGCCAGCAGCAACCGCTTCGACACCGCCAAAAACATTCAGTACTTC
CDR3: CASSNRFDTAKNIQYF

V: TRBV11-2
J: TRBJ2-1
size: .
D: .
DNA: TGTGCCAGCAGCTTCAGACTAGGGGCTTACAATGAGCAGTTCTTC
CDR3: CASSFRLGAYNEQFF

V: TRBV20-1
J: TRBJ1-6
size: .
D: .
DNA: TGCAGTGCTAGAGATGGTAAGGGTGGAGACCCCCGTTCACCCCTCCACTTT
CDR3: CSARDGKGGDPRSPLHF

V: TRBV9
J: TRBJ2-7
size: .
D: .
DNA: TGTGCCAGCAGCAATACCGGAGGGGTATACGAGCAGTACTTC
CDR3: CASSNTGGVYEQYF

V: TRBV6-5
J: TRBJ2-1
size: .
D: TRBD1
DNA: TGTGCCAGCAGTAAGCGGACAGGGGGCAATGAGCAGTTCTTC
CDR3: CASSKRTGGNEQFF

V: TRBV5-1
J: TRBJ1-6
size: once
D: .
DNA: TGCGCCGGAAGAGAGGGGGTAGAGGATAATTCACCCCTCCACTTT
CDR3: CAGREGVEDNSPLHF

V: TRBV24-1
J: TRBJ2-2
size: .
D: .
DNA: TGTGCCACCAGTGATGGAGGACCGACCGGGGAGCTGTTTTTT
CDR3: CATSDGGPTGELFF

V: TRBV20-1
J: TRBJ2-7
size: .
D: TRBD1
DNA: TGCAGTGCTCCCCGGACAGGGGGGAACGAGCAGTACTTC
CDR3: CSAPRTGGNEQYF

V: TRBV30
J: TRBJ2-5
size: once
D: .
DNA: TGTGCCTGGAGCGTGGGGGATCGAGCTAGGGAGACCCAGTACTTC
CDR3: CAWSVGDRARETQYF

V: TRBV2
J: TRBJ2-1
size: .
D: TRBD2
DNA: TGTGCCAGCAGGAAAATAGCGGGAGGACTGGCCTATGAGCAGTTCTTC
CDR3: CASRKIAGGLAYEQFF

V: TRBV6-2/TRBV6-3
J: TRBJ2-7
size: .
D: TRBD1
DNA: TGTGCCAGCAGTCCAATACCCCCCGGGACAGGGGCCTACGAGCAGTACTTC
CDR3: CASSPIPPGTGAYEQYF

V: TRBV30
J: TRBJ1-2
size: .
D: .
DNA: TGTGCCTGGAGGACTCCTGACAGGTTCTATGGCTACACCTTC
CDR3: CAWRTPDRFYGYTF

V: TRBV24-1
J: TRBJ2-2
size: .
D: TRBD1
DNA: TGTGCCACCAGTGACCCGGGACAGGGAAACACCGGGGAGCTGTTTTTT
CDR3: CATSDPGQGNTGELFF

V: TRBV5-1
J: TRBJ2-1
size: once
D: .
DNA: TGCGCCAGCAGCTTGGGGGAACCGGTCGATGAGCAGTTCTTC
CDR3: CASSLGEPVDEQFF

V: TRBV27
J: TRBJ1-2
size: .
D: .
DNA: TGTGCCAGCAGTCGACAGTCGGTGGACTATGGCTACACCTTC
CDR3: CASSRQSVDYGYTF

V: TRBV19
J: TRBJ1-5
size: .
D: .
DNA: TGTGCCAGTCTAACAGCCCAAGGGGGGAATCAGCCCCAGCATTTT
CDR3: CASLTAQGGNQPQHF

V: TRBV7-9
J: TRBJ1-2
size: once
D: .
DNA: TGTGCCAGCAGCCAGGGAGGCGGGGCCCAAGGCTACACCTTC
CDR3: CASSQGGGAQGYTF

V: TRBV18
J: TRBJ1-1
size: .
D: .
DNA: TGTGCCAGCTCACCTCCCCGGGAAGGGGGAGGGCTGAACACTGAAGCTTTCTTT
CDR3: CASSPPREGGGLNTEAFF

V: TRBV19
J: TRBJ1-2
size: .
D: .
DNA: TGTGCCAGTAGTATAGTGCGCAGGAGCGATGGCTACACCTTC
CDR3: CASSIVRRSDGYTF

V: TRBV5-6
J: TRBJ1-1
size: .
D: .
DNA: TGTGCCAGCAGCTTGGGACAGATGAGACAAGAAGCTTTCTTT
CDR3: CASSLGQMRQEAFF

V: TRBV20-1
J: TRBJ2-1
size: .
D: TRBD2
DNA: TGCAGTGCTAGAGCTAGCGGGAGGTGGGAATACAATGAGCAGTTCTTC
CDR3: CSARASGRWEYNEQFF

V: TRBV23-1
J: TRBJ1-4
size: .
D: .
DNA: TGCGCCAGCAGTCAAATCTGGAGCGGTGGTGAAAAACTGTTTTTT
CDR3: CASSQIWSGGEKLFF

V: TRBV9
J: TRBJ1-1
size: .
D: TRBD1
DNA: TGTGCCAGCAGTCGCAGAGACAGGGCTGGTGAAGCTTTCTTT
CDR3: CASSRRDRAGEAFF